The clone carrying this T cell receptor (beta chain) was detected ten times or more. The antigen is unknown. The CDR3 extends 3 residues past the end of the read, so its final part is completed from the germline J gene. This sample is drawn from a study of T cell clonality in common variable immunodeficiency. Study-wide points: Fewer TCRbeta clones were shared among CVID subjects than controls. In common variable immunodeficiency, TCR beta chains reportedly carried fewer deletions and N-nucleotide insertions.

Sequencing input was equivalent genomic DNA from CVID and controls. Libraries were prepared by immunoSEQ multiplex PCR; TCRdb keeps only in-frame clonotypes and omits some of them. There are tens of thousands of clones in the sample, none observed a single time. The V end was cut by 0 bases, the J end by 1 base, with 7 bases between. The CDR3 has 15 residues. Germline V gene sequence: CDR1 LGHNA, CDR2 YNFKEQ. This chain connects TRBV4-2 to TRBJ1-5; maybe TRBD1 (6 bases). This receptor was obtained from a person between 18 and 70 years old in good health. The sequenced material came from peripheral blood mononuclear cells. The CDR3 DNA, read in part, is TGTGCCAGCAGCCAAGAGAGGGGGAGCAATCAGCCC. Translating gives CASSQERGSNQP. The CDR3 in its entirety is CASSQERGSNQPQHF.